This T cell receptor (beta chain) derives from a study of beta chain features in type 1 diabetes. Averaging roughly 120 mL, one heparinised blood draw was given by each donor. By way of CD45RO/CCR7/CD25/CD127/CD95/CD27, the CD4+ regulatory, stem cell-like memory, central memory and naive cells were sorted. Germline trimming cut 8 bases from V and 0 bases from J; bases unmatched to any gene: 6. The CDR3 runs 14 residues. CDR1 and CDR2 (germline): MNHEY, SVGAGI. Findings of the study overall: Researchers report that Type 1 diabetes patients had moderately but significantly shorter TCRB CDR3s across all four CD4+ subsets. Across patients, naive, central memory and Treg TCRB repertoires exhibited apparently greater similarity than was observed across healthy donors.

The investigators reverse transcribed all of the isolated RNA, so they sequenced expressed TCRB transcripts. The protocol was immunoSEQ multiplex PCR, while the TCRdb copy is restricted to in-frame clones and leaves out a portion. The top ten clones hold approximately 0.11% of a sample with over 600,000 clones, approximately 13% of them seen once. This clone was observed a handful of times. Its matching antigen is unknown. The chain joins TRBV6-5 to TRBJ1-1; the match to TRBD1 covers 7 bases. The source is a man younger than 45 with type 1 diabetes. Sequenced material: naive CD4+ T cells from blood. The CDR3 DNA reads TGTGCCAGCTCCTTGGACAGGTTGAACACTGAAGCTTTCTTT. Translated: CASSLDRLNTEAFF.